This T cell receptor (beta chain) was sequenced during a study of blood T cell repertoires in COVID-19. Study-wide background: Spain, Italy and the United States supplied samples that represented acute and convalescent COVID-19.

V was trimmed by 10 bases and J by 0 bases, leaving 19 bases between them. This CDR3 is 16 amino acids long. Germline V gene data show CDR1 as LNHDA and CDR2 as SQIVND (reference sequence). Study processing details: Reference gene primer amplification in the assay estimated nucleated cell counts. The method was immunoSEQ multiplex PCR; TCRdb's version includes in-frame clones alone and lacks a portion of them. V, J and clone size are taken as reported in that table, and D and trimming were inferred from the DNA itself. The repertoire holds over 350,000 clones, with 80% to 95% as singletons. Participants classified as exposed had met a COVID-19 case within 2 weeks before study entry.

The origin of this receptor is a woman in her thirties or forties who had been exposed to COVID-19. The V and J genes are TRBV19 and TRBJ1-5, with D maybe TRBD1 (6 bases). The sequenced sample consisted of PBMCs or T cells enriched from blood (not recorded which). CDR3 sequence: CATGAGQPDSNQPQHF. As DNA, the CDR3 is TGTGCCACCGGGGCAGGACAGCCAGATAGCAATCAGCCCCAGCATTTT.